The present T cell receptor beta chain was sequenced within a study of blood T cells in healthy people across ages. About the research overall: Capturing about one barcoded beta molecule per two T cells was achieved by template switching. Study-level findings and limits: The recorded TCR beta diversity per million T cells decreased in a roughly linear manner with age.

This clonotype was counted only a few times. The antigen is unknown. With V trimmed by 4 bases and J by 2 bases, 4 bases remained unmatched. This CDR3 contains 16 residues. Looked up from germline, CDR1 is SEHNR and CDR2 is FQNEAQ (reference sequence). The second PCR ran roughly 7 to 11 cycles with a sample-barcoded 5' primer and J-beta primers. TCRdb independently ran MiXCR on the 5' RACE reads; one entry per CDR3 protein. This sample has around 800,000 distinct CDR3 sequences, with around a quarter found just once. In addition, the sample was reused for a study of T cells of mothers and their children. As that report states: In each mother, TCR beta CDR3 reads exceeded 9 million; in each child, they numbered 3 million to 3.5 million. Related mother-child pairs shared marginally more repertoire than unrelated pairs, though not significantly.

Sequenced: blood. The sequence was obtained from a boy younger than 18 in good health. This chain connects TRBV7-9 to TRBJ2-3; 12 bases map to TRBD2. This chain's CDR3 is CASSWLAGGITDTQYF. CDR3 coding DNA: TGTGCCAGCAGCTGGCTAGCGGGGGGGATCACAGATACGCAGTATTTT. The variable domain in full, completed from reference TRBV7-9 and TRBJ2-3, reads DTGVSQNPRHKITKRGQNVTFRCDPISEHNRLYWYRQTLGQGPEFLTYFQNEAQLEKSRLLSDRFSAERPKGSFSTLEIQRTEQGDSAMYLCASSWLAGGITDTQYFGPGTRLTVL.